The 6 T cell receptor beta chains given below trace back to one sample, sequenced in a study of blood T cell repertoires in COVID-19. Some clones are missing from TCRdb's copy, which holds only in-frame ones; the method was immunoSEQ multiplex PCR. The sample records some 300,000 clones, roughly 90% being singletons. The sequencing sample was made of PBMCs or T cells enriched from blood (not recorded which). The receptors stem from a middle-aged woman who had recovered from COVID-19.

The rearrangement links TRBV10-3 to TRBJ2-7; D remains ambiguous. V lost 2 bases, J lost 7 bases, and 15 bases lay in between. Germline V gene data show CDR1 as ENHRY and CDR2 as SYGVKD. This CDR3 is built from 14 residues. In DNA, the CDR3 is TGTGCCATCAGTGAGCATCTAGACGCCAGAGAGCAGTACTTC. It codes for CAISEHLDAREQYF.

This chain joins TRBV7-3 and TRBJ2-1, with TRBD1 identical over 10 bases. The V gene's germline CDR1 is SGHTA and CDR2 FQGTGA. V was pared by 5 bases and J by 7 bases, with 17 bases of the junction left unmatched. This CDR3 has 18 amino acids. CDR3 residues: CASSRAVTGTGVTNEQFF. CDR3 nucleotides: TGTGCCAGCAGCCGAGCGGTAACGGGGACAGGGGTAACGAATGAGCAGTTCTTC.

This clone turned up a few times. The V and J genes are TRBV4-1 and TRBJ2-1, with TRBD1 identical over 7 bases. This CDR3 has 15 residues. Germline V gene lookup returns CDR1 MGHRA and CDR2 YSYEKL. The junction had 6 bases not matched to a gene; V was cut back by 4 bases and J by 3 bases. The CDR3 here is CASSPGQVVYNEQFF. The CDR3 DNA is TGCGCCAGCAGCCCCGGACAGGTCGTCTACAATGAGCAGTTCTTC.

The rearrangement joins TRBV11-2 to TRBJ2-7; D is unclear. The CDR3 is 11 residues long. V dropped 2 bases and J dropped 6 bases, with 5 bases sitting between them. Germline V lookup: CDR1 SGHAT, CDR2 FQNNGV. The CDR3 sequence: CASSLRGEQYF. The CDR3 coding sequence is TGTGCCAGCAGCTTAAGAGGCGAGCAGTACTTC.

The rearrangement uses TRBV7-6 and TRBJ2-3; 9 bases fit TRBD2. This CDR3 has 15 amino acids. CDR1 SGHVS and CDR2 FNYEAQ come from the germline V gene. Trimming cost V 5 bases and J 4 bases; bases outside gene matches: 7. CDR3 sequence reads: CASSPLAGVADTQYF. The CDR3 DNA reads TGTGCCAGCAGCCCTTTAGCGGGAGTAGCAGATACGCAGTATTTT.

CDR3 nucleotide sequence: TGCAGCACCTGGGACAGCGCTACTGGCGCTGAAGCTTTCTTT. It encodes CSTWDSATGAEAFF. V is TRBV29-1 and J is TRBJ1-1; the match to TRBD1 covers 7 bases. Germline V gives CDR1 SQVTM, CDR2 ANQGSEA. With 8 bases clipped from V and 6 bases from J, the junction kept 15 bases outside the gene matches. The CDR3 is 14 residues long.